This T cell receptor beta chain emerged from a study of T cell repertoires in cytomegalovirus infection. For the study at large: In the study, CMV epitopes included recently identified HLA-C-restricted and well-studied HLA-B-restricted ones. Indications came from public TCR beta signatures; they pointed to CMV infection and to a matching HLA type.

Study conclusions and caveats: Cumulative public TCR beta family frequency identified carriers of CMV plus the relevant HLA.

TCRdb re-called the reads through MiXCR, storing one row per CDR3 protein. The table has 650,000 to 900,000 distinct CDR3 sequences, less than 35% seen once. Only a few counts were recorded for this clonotype. The antigen is not known. Germline CDR1 is MNHNS and CDR2 is SASEGT. The CDR3 runs 13 residues. V shed 3 bases and J shed 0 bases, with 5 bases lying between them. This material consisted of cultured CD8+ T cells from PBMCs, taken from culture after CMV antigen stimulation. This clonotype originated in a human donor in good health (CMV status not recorded). Some clones in this sample may be carry-over from other donors' samples. The rearrangement uses TRBV6-1 and TRBJ1-1, with no clear D. The CDR3 DNA reads as TGTGCCAGCAGTGAGAGGTTGAACACTGAAGCTTTCTTT. This translates into CASSERLNTEAFF.